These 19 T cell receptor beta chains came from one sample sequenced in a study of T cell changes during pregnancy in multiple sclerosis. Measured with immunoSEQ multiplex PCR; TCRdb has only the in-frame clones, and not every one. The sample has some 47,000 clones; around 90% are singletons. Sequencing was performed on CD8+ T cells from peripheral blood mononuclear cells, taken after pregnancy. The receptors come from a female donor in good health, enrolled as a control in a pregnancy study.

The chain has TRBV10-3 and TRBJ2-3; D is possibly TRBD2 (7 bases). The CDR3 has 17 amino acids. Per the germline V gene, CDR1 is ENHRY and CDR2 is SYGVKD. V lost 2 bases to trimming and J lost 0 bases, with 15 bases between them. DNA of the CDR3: TGTGCCATCAGTGAGATGTTTGCGGGGGCTAGCACAGATACGCAGTATTTT. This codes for CAISEMFAGASTDTQYF.

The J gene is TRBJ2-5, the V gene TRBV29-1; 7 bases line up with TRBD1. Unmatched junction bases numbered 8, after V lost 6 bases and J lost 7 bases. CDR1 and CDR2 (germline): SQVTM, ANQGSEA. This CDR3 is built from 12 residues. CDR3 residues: CSVSGTVATQYF. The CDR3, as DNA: TGCAGCGTCTCCGGGACAGTGGCGACCCAGTACTTC.

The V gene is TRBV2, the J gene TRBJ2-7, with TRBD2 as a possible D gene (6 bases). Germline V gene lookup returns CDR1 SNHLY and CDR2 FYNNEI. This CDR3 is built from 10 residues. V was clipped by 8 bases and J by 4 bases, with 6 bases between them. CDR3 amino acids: CASGGYEQYF. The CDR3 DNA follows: TGTGCCAGCGGGGGGTACGAGCAGTACTTC.

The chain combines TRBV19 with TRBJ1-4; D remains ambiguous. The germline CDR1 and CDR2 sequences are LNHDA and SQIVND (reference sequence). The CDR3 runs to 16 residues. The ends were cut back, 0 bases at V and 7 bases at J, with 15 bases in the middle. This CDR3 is CASSIDEGAVAEKLFF. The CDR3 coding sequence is TGTGCCAGTAGTATAGACGAGGGTGCGGTAGCTGAAAAACTGTTTTTT.

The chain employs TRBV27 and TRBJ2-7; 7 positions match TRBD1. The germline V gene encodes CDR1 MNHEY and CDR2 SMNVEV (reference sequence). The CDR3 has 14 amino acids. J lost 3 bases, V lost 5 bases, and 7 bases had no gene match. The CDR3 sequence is CASSPLRDSYEQYF. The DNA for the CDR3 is TGTGCCAGCAGTCCTCTTCGGGACAGCTACGAGCAGTACTTC.

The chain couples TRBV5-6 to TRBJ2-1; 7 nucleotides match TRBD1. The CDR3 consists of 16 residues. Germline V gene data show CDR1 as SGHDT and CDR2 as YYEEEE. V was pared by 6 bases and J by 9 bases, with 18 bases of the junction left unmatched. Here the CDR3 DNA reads TGTGCCAGCACCTTCACCGGGACAGAGGGAAGGGGTGAGCAGTTCTTC. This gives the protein CASTFTGTEGRGEQFF.

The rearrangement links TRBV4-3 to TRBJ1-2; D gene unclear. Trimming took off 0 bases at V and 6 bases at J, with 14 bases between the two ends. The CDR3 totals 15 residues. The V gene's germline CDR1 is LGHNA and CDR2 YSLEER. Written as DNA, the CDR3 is TGCGCCAGCAGCCAAGATCCTCAGGTAGTGGATGGCTACACCTTC. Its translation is CASSQDPQVVDGYTF.

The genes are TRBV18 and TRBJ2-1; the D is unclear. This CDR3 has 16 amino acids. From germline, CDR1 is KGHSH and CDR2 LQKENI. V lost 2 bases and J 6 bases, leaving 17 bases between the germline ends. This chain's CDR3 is CASSPTWIPTGNEQFF. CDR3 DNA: TGTGCCAGCTCACCAACTTGGATTCCCACGGGCAATGAGCAGTTCTTC.

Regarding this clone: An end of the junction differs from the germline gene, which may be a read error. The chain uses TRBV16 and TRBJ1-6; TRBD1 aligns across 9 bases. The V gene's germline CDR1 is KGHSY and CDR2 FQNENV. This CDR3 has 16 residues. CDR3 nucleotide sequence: TGTGCCAGCAGCCAGGATTCCGGGACAGGGTATTCCCCCCTCCACTTT. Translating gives CASSQDSGTGYSPLHF.

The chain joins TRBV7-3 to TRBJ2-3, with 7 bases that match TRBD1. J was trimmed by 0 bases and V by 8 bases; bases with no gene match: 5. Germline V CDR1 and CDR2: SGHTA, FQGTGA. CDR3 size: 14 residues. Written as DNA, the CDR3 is TGTGCCAGCGGGACAGAGGGGAGCACAGATACGCAGTATTTT. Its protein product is CASGTEGSTDTQYF.

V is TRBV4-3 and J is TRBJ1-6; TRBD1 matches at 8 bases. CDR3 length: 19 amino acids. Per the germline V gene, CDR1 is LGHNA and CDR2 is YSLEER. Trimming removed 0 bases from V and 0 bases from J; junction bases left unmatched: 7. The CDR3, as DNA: TGCGCCAGCAGCCAAGATAGGACAGGGAAGAGCTCCTATAATTCACCCCTCCACTTT. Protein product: CASSQDRTGKSSYNSPLHF.

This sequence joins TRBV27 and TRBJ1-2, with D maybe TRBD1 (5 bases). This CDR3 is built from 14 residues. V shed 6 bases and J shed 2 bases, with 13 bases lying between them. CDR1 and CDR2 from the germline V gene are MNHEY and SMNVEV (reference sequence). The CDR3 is CASRSGTGNYGYTF. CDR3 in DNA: TGTGCCAGCAGGAGCGGGACGGGCAACTATGGCTACACCTTC.

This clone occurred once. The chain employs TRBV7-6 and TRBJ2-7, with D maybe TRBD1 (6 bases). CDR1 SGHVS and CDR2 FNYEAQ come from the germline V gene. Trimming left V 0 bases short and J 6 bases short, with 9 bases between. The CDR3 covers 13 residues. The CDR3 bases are TGTGCCAGCAGCTTAGCGGGGGCTGGCGAGCAGTACTTC. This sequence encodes CASSLAGAGEQYF. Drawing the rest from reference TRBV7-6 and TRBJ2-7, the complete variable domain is GAGVSQSPRYKVTKRGQDVALRCDPISGHVSLYWYRQALGQGPEFLTYFNYEAQQDKSGLPNDRFSAERPEGSISTLTIQRTEQRDSAMYRCASSLAGAGEQYFGPGTRLTVT.

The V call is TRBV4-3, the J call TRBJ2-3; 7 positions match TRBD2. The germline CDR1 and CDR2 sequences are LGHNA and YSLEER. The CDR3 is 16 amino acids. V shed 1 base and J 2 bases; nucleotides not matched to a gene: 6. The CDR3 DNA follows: TGCGCCAGCAGCCAAGTCATTGCGGGAGCCACAGATACGCAGTATTTT. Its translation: CASSQVIAGATDTQYF.

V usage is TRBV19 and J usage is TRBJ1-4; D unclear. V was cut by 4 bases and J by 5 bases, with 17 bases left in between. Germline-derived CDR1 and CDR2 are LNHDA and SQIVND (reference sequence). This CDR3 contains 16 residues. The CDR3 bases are TGTGCCAGTAGTACTAGCACCGCGGCCACAAATGAAAAACTGTTTTTT. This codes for CASSTSTAATNEKLFF.

CDR3 amino acids: CASSQDEGTGVRAFF. The DNA for the CDR3 is TGCGCCAGCAGCCAAGATGAGGGGACAGGGGTAAGAGCTTTCTTT. V gene TRBV4-3 combines with J gene TRBJ1-1; 10 nucleotides align to TRBD1. Trimming removed 0 bases from V and 10 bases from J; junction bases left unmatched: 8. Per germline, CDR1 LGHNA and CDR2 YSLEER. This CDR3 is 15 amino acids long.

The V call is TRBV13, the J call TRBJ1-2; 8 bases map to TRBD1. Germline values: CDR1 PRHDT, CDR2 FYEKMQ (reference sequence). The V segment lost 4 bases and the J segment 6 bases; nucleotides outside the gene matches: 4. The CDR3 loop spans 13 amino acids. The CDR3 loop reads CASSSQGAHGYTF. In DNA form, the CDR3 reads TGTGCCAGCAGCTCGCAGGGGGCGCATGGCTACACCTTC.

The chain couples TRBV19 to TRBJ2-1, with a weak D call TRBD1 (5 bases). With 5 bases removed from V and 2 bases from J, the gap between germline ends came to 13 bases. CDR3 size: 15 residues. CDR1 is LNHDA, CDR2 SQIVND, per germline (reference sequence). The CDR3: CASSALQGTYNEQFF. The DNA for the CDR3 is TGTGCCAGTAGTGCTCTGCAGGGTACCTACAATGAGCAGTTCTTC.

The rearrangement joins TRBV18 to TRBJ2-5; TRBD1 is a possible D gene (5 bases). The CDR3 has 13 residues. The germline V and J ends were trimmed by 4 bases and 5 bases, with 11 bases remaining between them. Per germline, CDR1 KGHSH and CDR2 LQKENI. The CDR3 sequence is CASSRAGFETQYF. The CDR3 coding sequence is TGTGCCAGCTCACGGGCAGGGTTCGAGACCCAGTACTTC.